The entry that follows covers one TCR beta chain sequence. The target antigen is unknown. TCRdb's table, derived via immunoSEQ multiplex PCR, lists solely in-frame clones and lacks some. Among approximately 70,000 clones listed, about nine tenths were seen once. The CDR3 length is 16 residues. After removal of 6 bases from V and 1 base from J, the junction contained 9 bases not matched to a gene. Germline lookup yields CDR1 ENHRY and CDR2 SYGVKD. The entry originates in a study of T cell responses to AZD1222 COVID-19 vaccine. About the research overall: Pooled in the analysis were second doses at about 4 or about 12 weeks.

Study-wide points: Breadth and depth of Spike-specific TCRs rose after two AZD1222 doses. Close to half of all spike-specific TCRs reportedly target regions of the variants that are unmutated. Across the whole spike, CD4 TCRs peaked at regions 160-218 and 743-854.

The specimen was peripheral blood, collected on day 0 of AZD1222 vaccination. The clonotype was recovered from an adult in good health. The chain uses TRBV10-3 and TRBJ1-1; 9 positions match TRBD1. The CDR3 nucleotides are TGTGCCATCAGAAAAAGCCGGGACAGGGAGAACACTGAAGCTTTCTTT. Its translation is CAIRKSRDRENTEAFF.